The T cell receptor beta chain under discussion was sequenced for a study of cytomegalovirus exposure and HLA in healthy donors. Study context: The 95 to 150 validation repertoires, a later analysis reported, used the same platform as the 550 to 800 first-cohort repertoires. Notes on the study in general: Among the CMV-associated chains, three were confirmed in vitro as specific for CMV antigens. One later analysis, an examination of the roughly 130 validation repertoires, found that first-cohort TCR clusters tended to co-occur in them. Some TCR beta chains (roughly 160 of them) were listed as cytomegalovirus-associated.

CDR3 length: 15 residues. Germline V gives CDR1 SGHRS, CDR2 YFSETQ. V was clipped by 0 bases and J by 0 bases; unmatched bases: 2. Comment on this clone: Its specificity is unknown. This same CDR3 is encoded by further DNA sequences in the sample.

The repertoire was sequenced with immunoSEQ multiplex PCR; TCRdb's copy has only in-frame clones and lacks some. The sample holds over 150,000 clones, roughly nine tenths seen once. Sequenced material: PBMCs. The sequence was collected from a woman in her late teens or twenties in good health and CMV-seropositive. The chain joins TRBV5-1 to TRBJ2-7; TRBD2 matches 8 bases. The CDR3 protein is CASSLVSGSSYEQYF. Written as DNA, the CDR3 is TGCGCCAGCAGCTTGGTGAGCGGGAGCTCCTACGAGCAGTACTTC. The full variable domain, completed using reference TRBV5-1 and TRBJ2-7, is KAGVTQTPRYLIKTRGQQVTLSCSPISGHRSVSWYQQTPGQGLQFLFEYFSETQRNKGNFPGRFSGRQFSNSRSEMNVSTLELGDSALYLCASSLVSGSSYEQYFGPGTRLTVT.